This T cell receptor (beta chain) was recovered during a study of control samples from healthy donors and cancer patients. V was pared by 0 bases and J by 4 bases, with 9 bases between. Germline assignment: CDR1 SEHNR and CDR2 FQNEAQ (reference sequence). This CDR3 comprises 15 residues. Profiling relied on immunoSEQ multiplex PCR, and the TCRdb table lists in-frame clones only, not all of them. The sample shows approximately 190,000 clones, around 93% of them seen only once. The sample consisted of blood. The rearrangement joins TRBV7-9 to TRBJ2-2; D perhaps matches TRBD2 (5 bases). The source is a man aged 30-40 years in good health. Here the CDR3 DNA reads TGTGCCAGCAGCTTAGCGGCGGGTGCCACCGGGGAGCTGTTTTTT. It is translated as CASSLAAGATGELFF. Based on the CDR3 plus reference TRBV7-9 and TRBJ2-2, the full variable domain is DTGVSQNPRHKITKRGQNVTFRCDPISEHNRLYWYRQTLGQGPEFLTYFQNEAQLEKSRLLSDRFSAERPKGSFSTLEIQRTEQGDSAMYLCASSLAAGATGELFFGEGSRLTVL.